Below, one TCR beta chain is given with its context. V gave up 5 bases and J gave up 10 bases; unmatched junction bases: 3. Germline CDR1 and CDR2: LGHDT and YNNKEL (reference sequence). This CDR3 spans 13 amino acids. This entry belongs to a study of blood T cell repertoires in COVID-19. Overall study: PBMCs, B-cell-depleted T cells, or T cells were the source of the cDNA or gDNA that made up the material.

Data came from immunoSEQ multiplex PCR; TCRdb stores just in-frame clones and leaves some out. The sample lists 250,000 to 350,000 clones, around 90% seen once, with around 1% in the top ten. Sequencing was performed on PBMCs or T cells enriched from blood (not recorded which). The clonotype originates from a woman in her thirties who had recovered from COVID-19. The V gene is TRBV3-1 (or the pseudogene TRBV3-2), the J gene TRBJ1-6; 9 bases fit TRBD1. CDR3 sequence: CASSTGGGSPLHF. CDR3 nucleotide sequence: TGTGCCAGCAGCACAGGGGGCGGATCACCCCTCCACTTT.